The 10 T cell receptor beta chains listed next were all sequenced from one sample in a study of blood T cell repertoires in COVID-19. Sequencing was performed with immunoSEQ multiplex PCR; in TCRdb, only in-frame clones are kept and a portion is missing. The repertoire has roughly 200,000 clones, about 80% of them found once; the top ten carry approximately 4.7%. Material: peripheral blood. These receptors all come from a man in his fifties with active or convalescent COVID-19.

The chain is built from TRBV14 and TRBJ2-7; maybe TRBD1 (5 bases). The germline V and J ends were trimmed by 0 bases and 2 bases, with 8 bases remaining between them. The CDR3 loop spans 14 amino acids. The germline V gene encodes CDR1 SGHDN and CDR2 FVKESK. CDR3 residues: CASSQDRGPYEQYF. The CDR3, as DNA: TGTGCCAGCAGCCAAGATAGGGGTCCCTACGAGCAGTACTTC. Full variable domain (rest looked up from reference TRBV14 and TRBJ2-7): EAGVTQFPSHSVIEKGQTVTLRCDPISGHDNLYWYRRVMGKEIKFLLHFVKESKQDESGMPNNRFLAERTGGTYSTLKVQPAELEDSGVYFCASSQDRGPYEQYFGPGTRLTVT.

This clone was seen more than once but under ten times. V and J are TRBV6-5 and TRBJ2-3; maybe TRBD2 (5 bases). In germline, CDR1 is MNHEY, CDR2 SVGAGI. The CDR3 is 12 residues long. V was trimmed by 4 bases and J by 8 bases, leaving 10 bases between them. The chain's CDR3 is CASSSGLGTQYF. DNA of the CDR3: TGTGCCAGCAGTTCCGGACTCGGTACGCAGTATTTT.

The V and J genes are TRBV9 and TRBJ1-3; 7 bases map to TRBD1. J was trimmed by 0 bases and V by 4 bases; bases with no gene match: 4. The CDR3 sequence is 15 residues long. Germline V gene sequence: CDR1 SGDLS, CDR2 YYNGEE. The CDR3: CASSPTGNSGNTIYF. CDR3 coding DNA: TGTGCCAGCAGCCCGACAGGGAACTCTGGAAACACCATATATTTT.

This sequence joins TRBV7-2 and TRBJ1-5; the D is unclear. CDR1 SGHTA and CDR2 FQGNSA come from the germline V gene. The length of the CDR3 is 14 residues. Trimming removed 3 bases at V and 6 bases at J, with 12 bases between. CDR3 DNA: TGTGCCAGCAGCTTCCCGGGAATAGGTCAGCCCCAGCATTTT. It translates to CASSFPGIGQPQHF.

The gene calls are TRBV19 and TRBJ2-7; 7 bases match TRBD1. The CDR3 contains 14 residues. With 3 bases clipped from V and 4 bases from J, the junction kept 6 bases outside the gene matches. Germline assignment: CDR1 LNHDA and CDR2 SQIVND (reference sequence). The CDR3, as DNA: TGTGCCAGTAGTATGAGGGGGCAAGGTTACGAGCAGTACTTC. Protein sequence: CASSMRGQGYEQYF.

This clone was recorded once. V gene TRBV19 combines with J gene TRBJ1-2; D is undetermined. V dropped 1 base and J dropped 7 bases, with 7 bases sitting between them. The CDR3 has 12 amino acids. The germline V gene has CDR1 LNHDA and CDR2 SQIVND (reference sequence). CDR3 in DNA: TGTGCCAGTAGTATAGGCGGAGGTGGCTACACCTTC. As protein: CASSIGGGGYTF.

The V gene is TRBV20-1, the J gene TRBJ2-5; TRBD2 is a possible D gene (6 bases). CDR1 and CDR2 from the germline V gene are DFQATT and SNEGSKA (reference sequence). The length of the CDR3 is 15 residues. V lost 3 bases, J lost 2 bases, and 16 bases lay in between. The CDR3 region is CSASRQGLTQETQYF. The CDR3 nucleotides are TGCAGTGCTAGTCGGCAGGGACTCACACAAGAGACCCAGTACTTC.

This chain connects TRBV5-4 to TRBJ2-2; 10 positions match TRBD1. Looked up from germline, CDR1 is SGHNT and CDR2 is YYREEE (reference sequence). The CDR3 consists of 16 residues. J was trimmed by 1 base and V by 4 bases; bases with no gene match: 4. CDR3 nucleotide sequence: TGTGCCAGCAGCCGGGGACAGGGGCAGAACACCGGGGAGCTGTTTTTT. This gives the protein CASSRGQGQNTGELFF.

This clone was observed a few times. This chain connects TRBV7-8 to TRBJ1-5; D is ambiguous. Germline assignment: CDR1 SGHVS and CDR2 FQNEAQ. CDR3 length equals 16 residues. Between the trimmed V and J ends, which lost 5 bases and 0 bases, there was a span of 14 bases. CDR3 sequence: CASSPGVAHSNQPQHF. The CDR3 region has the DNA TGTGCCAGCAGCCCCGGGGTGGCCCATAGCAATCAGCCCCAGCATTTT. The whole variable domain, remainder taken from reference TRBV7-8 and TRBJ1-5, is GAGVSQSPRYKVAKRGQDVALRCDPISGHVSLFWYQQALGQGPEFLTYFQNEAQLDKSGLPSDRFFAERPEGSVSTLKIQRTQQEDSAVYLCASSPGVAHSNQPQHFGDGTRLSIL.

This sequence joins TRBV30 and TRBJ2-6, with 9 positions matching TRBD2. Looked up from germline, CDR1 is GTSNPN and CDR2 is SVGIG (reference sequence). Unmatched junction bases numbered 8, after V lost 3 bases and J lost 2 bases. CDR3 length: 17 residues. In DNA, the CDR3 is TGTGCCTGGAGGTCTGGGCGGGGGGGCCCTGGGGCCAACGTCCTGACTTTC. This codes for CAWRSGRGGPGANVLTF.